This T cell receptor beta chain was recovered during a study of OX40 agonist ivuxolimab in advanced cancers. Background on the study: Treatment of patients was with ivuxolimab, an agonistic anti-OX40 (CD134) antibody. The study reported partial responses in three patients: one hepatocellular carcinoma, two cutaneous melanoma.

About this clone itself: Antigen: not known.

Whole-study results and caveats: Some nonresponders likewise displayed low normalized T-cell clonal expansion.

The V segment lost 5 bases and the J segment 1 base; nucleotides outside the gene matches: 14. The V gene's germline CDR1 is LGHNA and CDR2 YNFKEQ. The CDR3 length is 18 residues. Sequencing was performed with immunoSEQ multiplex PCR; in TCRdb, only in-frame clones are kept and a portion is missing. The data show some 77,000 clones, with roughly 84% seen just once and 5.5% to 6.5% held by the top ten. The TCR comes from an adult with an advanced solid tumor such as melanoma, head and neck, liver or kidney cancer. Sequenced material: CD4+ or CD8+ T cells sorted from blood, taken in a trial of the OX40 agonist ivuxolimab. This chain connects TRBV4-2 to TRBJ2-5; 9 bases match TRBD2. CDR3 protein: CASSDPGSSGGSQETQYF. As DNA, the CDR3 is TGTGCCAGCAGCGATCCCGGGAGTAGCGGGGGTTCCCAAGAGACCCAGTACTTC.